The present entry profiles one T cell receptor (beta chain) with its context. This specimen comes from a study of CD8 T cells in Susac syndrome. In germline, CDR1 is MNHEY, CDR2 SMNVEV (reference sequence). The CDR3 is 14 residues long. V dropped 6 bases and J dropped 5 bases, with 16 bases sitting between them. Reverse transcription of roughly 0.45 to 1 ug RNA was carried out with random hexamers. TCRdb re-analysed the immunoSEQ multiplex PCR reads in MiXCR, keeping a single row per CDR3 protein. The sample has 180,000 or so distinct CDR3 sequences, around 96% seen once. The sequence was collected from a human donor with multiple sclerosis. This chain joins TRBV27 and TRBJ1-1, with D unresolved. Sequencing used CD4+ T cells from PBMCs. The CDR3 nucleotides read TGTGCCAGCAGCCCCCCCGGTACAACGACTGAAGCTTTCTTT. Amino acid sequence: CASSPPGTTTEAFF.